This TCR beta chain was found in a study of blood T cell repertoires in COVID-19. The J segment lost 7 bases and the V segment lost 5 bases, leaving 16 bases of the junction unmatched. The germline CDR1 and CDR2 sequences are SGHNT and YYREEE (reference sequence). The CDR3 runs to 17 residues. Sequenced by immunoSEQ multiplex PCR; TCRdb stores in-frame clones only, minus some. The table records some 300,000 clones, nearly 90% of them present only once. The chain recombines TRBV5-4 with TRBJ2-2; 8 nucleotides align to TRBD2. This sequence originates from a woman between 40 and 55 years old with COVID-19, enrolled during active disease. Specimen: peripheral blood. CDR3 region: CASSYPGRGASSGELFF. As DNA, the CDR3 is TGTGCCAGCAGTTACCCAGGGCGGGGGGCCTCAAGCGGGGAGCTGTTTTTT. The whole variable domain, filled in from reference TRBV5-4 and TRBJ2-2, reads ETGVTQSPTHLIKTRGQQVTLRCSSQSGHNTVSWYQQALGQGPQFIFQYYREEENGRGNFPPRFSGLQFPNYSSELNVNALELDDSALYLCASSYPGRGASSGELFFGEGSRLTVL.